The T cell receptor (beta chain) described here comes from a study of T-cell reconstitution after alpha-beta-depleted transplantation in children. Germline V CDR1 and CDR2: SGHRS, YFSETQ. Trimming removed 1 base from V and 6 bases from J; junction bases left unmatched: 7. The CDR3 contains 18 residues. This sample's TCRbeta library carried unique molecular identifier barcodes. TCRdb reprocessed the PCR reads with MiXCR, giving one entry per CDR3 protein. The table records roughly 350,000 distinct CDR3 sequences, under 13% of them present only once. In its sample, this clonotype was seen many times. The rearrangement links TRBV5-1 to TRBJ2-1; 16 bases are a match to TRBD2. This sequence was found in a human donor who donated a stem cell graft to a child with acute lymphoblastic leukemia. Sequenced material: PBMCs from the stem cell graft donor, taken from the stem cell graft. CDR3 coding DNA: TGCGCCAGCAGCTTGAGGCCCGGGACTAGCGGGAGGGTCAATGAGCAGTTCTTC. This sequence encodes CASSLRPGTSGRVNEQFF.